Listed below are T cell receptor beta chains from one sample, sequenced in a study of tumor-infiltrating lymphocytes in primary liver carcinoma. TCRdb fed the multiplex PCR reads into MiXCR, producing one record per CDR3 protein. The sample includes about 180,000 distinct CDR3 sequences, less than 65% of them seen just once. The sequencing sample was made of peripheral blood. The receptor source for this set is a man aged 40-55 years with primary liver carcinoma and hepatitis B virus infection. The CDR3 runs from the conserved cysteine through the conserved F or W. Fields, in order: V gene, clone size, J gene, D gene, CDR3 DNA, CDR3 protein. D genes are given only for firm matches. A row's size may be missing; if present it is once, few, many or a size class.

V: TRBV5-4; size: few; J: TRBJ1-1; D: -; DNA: TGTGCCAGCAGCCCCCCTAGGCGGGTGAACACTGAAGCTTTCTTT; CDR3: CASSPPRRVNTEAFF
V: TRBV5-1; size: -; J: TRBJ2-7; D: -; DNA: TGCGCCAGCAGCCTGACCGGGACACCCGTCGAGGAGCAGTACTTC; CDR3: CASSLTGTPVEEQYF
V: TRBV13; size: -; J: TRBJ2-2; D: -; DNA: TGTGCCAGGAGCTTAGTTTGGGGCGACACCGGGGAGCTGTTTTTT; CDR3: CARSLVWGDTGELFF
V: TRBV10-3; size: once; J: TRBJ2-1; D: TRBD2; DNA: TGTGCCATCAGTGGCTCTAGCGGGGGCCCCTACAATGAGCAGTTCTTC; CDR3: CAISGSSGGPYNEQFF
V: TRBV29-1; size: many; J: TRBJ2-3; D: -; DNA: TGCAGCGTTGAAGATGAAAACCGTCTCGGCGGTACGCAGTATTTT; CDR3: CSVEDENRLGGTQYF
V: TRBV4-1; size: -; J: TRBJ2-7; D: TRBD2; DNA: TGCGCCAGCAGCCAAGTAGCGGGAGGGAACGAGCAGTACTTC; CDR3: CASSQVAGGNEQYF
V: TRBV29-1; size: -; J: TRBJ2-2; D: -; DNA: TGCAGCGTTGTGTGGAACACCAGGGAGCTGTTTTTT; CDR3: CSVVWNTRELFF
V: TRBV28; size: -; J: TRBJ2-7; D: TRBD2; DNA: TGTGCCAGCAGTTCTGGGACTAGCGGGGCCTACGAGCAGTACTTC; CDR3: CASSSGTSGAYEQYF
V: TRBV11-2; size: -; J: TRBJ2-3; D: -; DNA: TGTGCCACAACCAGGGGAGGAGAGCGGGATACGCAGTATTTT; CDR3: CATTRGGERDTQYF
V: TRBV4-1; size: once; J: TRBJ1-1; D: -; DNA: TGCGCCACCACCAGTGTAGGTCGCACTGAAGCTTTCTTT; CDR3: CATTSVGRTEAFF